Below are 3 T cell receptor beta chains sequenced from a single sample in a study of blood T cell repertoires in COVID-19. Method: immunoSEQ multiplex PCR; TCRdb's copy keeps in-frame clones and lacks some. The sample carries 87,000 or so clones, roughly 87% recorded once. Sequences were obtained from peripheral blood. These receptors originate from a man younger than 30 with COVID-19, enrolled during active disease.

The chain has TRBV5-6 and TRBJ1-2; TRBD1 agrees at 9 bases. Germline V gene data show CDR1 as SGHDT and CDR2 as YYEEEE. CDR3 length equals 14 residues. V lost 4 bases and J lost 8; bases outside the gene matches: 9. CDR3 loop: CASSRDRAGEGYTF. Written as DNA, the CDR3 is TGTGCCAGCAGCCGGGACAGGGCCGGGGAGGGCTACACCTTC.

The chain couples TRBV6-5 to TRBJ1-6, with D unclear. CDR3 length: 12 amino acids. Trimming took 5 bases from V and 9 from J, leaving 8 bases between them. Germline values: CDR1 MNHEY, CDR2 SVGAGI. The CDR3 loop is CASSPRGSPLHF. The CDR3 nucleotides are TGTGCCAGCAGTCCGCGGGGTTCACCCCTCCACTTT.

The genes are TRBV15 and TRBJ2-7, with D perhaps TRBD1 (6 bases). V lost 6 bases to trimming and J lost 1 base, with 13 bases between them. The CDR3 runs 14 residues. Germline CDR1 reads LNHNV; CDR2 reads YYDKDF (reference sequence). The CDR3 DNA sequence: TGTGCCACCAGACAGGGTGGTTTGTCCTACGAGCAGTACTTC. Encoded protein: CATRQGGLSYEQYF.